The sequence of this T cell receptor (beta chain) was determined in a study of shared clonotypes between healthy human individuals. Study background: Researchers assigned three CD4 naive, three CD4 memory, two CD8 naive and one CD8 memory plate to each donor.

Germline V CDR1 and CDR2: SGHDT, YYEEEE. The CDR3 is 13 residues long. V was cut by 1 base and J by 5 bases, with 10 bases left in between. Generated by immunoSEQ multiplex PCR, the TCRdb table keeps only in-frame clones and is missing some. This sample has about a million clones, with roughly 77% found just once. The source of this sequence is a man aged 18 to 35 in good health. Some clones in this sample may be carry-over from other donors' samples. The V gene is TRBV5-6, the J gene TRBJ2-7; D might be TRBD2 (5 bases). Input material: memory CD4+ T cells from PBMCs. As for subset: CD45RA-negative fraction. The CDR3 here is CASSLRPGDEQYF. CDR3 DNA sequence: TGTGCCAGCAGCTTGCGCCCCGGGGACGAGCAGTACTTC.